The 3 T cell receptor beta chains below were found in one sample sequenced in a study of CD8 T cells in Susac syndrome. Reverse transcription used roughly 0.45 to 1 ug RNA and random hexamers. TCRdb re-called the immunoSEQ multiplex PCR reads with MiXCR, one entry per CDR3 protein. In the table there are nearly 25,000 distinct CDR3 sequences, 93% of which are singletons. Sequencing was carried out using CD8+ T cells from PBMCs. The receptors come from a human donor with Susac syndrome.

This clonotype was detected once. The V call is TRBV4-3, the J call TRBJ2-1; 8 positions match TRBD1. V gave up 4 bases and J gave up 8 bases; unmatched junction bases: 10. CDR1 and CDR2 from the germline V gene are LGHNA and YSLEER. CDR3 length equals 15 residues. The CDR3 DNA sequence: TGCGCCAGCAGCCCCTCCTGGACAGGGTTGGATGAGCAGTTCTTC. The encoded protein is CASSPSWTGLDEQFF.

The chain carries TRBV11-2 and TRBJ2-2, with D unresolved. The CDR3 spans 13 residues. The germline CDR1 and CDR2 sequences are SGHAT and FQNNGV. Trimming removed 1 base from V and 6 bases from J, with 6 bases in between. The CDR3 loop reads CASSLVGPGELFF. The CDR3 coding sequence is TGTGCCAGCAGCTTAGTCGGCCCCGGGGAGCTGTTTTTT.

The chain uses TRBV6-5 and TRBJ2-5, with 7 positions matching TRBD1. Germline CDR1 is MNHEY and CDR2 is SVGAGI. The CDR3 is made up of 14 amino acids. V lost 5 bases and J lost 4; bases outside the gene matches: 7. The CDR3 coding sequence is TGTGCCAGCAGTCTCGGGGACAGCCTAGAGACCCAGTACTTC. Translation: CASSLGDSLETQYF.